This TCR beta chain was retrieved from a study of shared clonotypes between healthy human individuals. Broader study findings: Shared clonotypes across all four donors exceeded non-shared ones in generation probability.

With V trimmed by 7 bases and J by 4 bases, 5 bases remained unmatched. The CDR3 is made up of 14 amino acids. The V gene's germline CDR1 is SQVTM and CDR2 ANQGSEA. Assay: immunoSEQ multiplex PCR; the TCRdb copy retains only in-frame clones and omits some. The profile covers some 1,400,000 clones, with more than 95% appearing a single time and more than 0.9% taken by the ten largest. About this clone: As yet, its antigen is unknown.

CD45RA-negative memory and CD45RA+ naive subsets were split from the CD4+ cells. Sequenced input: naive CD4+ T cells sorted from blood. The sample's subset: CD45RA+ positively selected. The chain carries TRBV29-1 and TRBJ2-2; TRBD2 aligns across 11 bases. The TCR comes from a man between 25 and 39 years old in good health. CDR3 sequence: CSARLAGGTGELFF. The DNA of the CDR3 is TGCAGCGCCCGCCTAGCGGGGGGCACCGGGGAGCTGTTTTTT.